The 32 T cell receptor beta chains below all came from one sample that was sequenced in a study of cytotoxic CD8 clonotypes in ibrutinib-treated CLL. Profiled with immunoSEQ multiplex PCR; TCRdb holds only in-frame clones, not every one. The sample has around 250,000 clones; less than 75% are singletons. This sample comprised PBMCs, obtained after 24 months of ibrutinib treatment. These receptors were obtained from a human donor with chronic lymphocytic leukemia.

V usage is TRBV13 and J usage is TRBJ2-3; D call uncertain. V was pared by 8 bases and J by 0 bases, with 18 bases between. This CDR3 region has 16 residues. CDR1 is PRHDT, CDR2 FYEKMQ, per germline (reference sequence). CDR3 region: CASFLWTKTSTDTQYF. CDR3 bases: TGTGCCAGCTTCCTCTGGACGAAGACTAGCACAGATACGCAGTATTTT.

The rearrangement joins TRBV18 to TRBJ2-3, with 9 bases fitting TRBD1. The V gene end was trimmed by 4 bases and the J gene end by 5 bases; junction bases not matched to a gene: 4. This CDR3 is 14 amino acids long. Germline loops: CDR1 KGHSH, CDR2 LQKENI. CDR3: CASSLGQGRDTQYF. The CDR3 nucleotides read TGTGCCAGCTCACTCGGACAGGGGAGAGATACGCAGTATTTT.

This clone has just a few counts. The chain links TRBV5-1 to TRBJ2-7; TRBD1 agrees at 7 bases. Germline CDR1 reads SGHRS; CDR2 reads YFSETQ. Trimming removed 3 bases from V and 6 bases from J; junction bases left unmatched: 15. This CDR3 spans 16 amino acids. Here the CDR3 reads CASSSGQPPNIGEQYF. DNA of the CDR3: TGCGCCAGCAGCTCGGGACAGCCCCCCAATATTGGCGAGCAGTACTTC. The variable domain in full, completed from reference TRBV5-1 and TRBJ2-7, reads KAGVTQTPRYLIKTRGQQVTLSCSPISGHRSVSWYQQTPGQGLQFLFEYFSETQRNKGNFPGRFSGRQFSNSRSEMNVSTLELGDSALYLCASSSGQPPNIGEQYFGPGTRLTVT.

The V and J genes are TRBV6-5 and TRBJ1-2, with D perhaps TRBD1 (5 bases). Trimming shortened V by 2 bases and J by 4 bases, and 8 bases separated the two germline ends. The CDR3 is 13 amino acids. Germline CDR1 and CDR2: MNHEY and SVGAGI. The CDR3 DNA is TGTGCCAGCAGTTACAGGGGTGGCTATGGCTACACCTTC. Amino acid sequence: CASSYRGGYGYTF.

Comment on this clone: The same CDR3 also results from other DNA sequences found in this sample. The CDR3 protein is CASSVDGHEQYF. The CDR3 DNA is TGTGCCAGCAGCGTAGACGGGCACGAGCAGTACTTC. The chain recombines TRBV9 with TRBJ2-7, with D unclear. There are 12 residues in the CDR3. Per germline, CDR1 SGDLS and CDR2 YYNGEE. With 0 bases removed from V and 5 bases from J, the gap between germline ends came to 6 bases.

The chain recombines TRBV28 with TRBJ2-1, with 9 positions matching TRBD1. The V segment lost 4 bases and the J segment 12 bases; nucleotides outside the gene matches: 13. CDR1 is MDHEN, CDR2 SYDVKM, per germline. CDR3 length: 15 residues. The CDR3 protein is CASSSDLQGAPPQFF. For the CDR3, the DNA is TGTGCCAGCAGTTCAGACCTACAGGGGGCCCCCCCGCAGTTCTTC.

This chain connects TRBV5-1 to TRBJ2-3; D gene ambiguous. With 6 bases removed from V and 4 bases from J, the gap between germline ends came to 15 bases. Germline CDR1 is SGHRS and CDR2 is YFSETQ. The CDR3 is 14 amino acids. In DNA form, the CDR3 reads TGCGCCAGCAACTATAATCGAGAGGCAGATACGCAGTATTTT. Its protein product is CASNYNREADTQYF.

This clone was counted between two and nine times. The chain employs TRBV6-6 and TRBJ1-1; D unclear. The germline gives CDR1 MNHNY, CDR2 SVGAGI (reference sequence). This CDR3 region has 11 residues. Trimming left V 4 bases short and J 5 bases short, with 5 bases between. CDR3 bases: TGTGCCAGCAGTTCTGAGACTGAAGCTTTCTTT. Translation gives CASSSETEAFF.

In this sample, this clone turned up once. The rearrangement uses TRBV25-1 and TRBJ1-2; D gene ambiguous. Germline V lookup: CDR1 MGHDK, CDR2 SYGVNS. Trimming took 5 bases from V and 7 from J, leaving 14 bases between them. CDR3 length: 13 residues. The CDR3 reads CASSRHGVSGYTF. The CDR3 bases are TGTGCCAGCAGTCGCCATGGGGTGAGTGGCTACACCTTC.

The chain has TRBV5-1 and TRBJ1-1; D gene unclear. Deletions cut 1 base from V and 1 base from J, with 11 bases between. CDR3 length: 15 amino acids. CDR1 is SGHRS and CDR2 is YFSETQ in the germline V gene. CDR3 residues: CASSLSRVTNTEAFF. CDR3 DNA sequence: TGCGCCAGCAGCTTGTCGCGGGTAACGAACACTGAAGCTTTCTTT.

The gene calls are TRBV27 and TRBJ2-7, with D uncertain. The CDR3 loop spans 12 amino acids. The V gene's germline CDR1 is MNHEY and CDR2 SMNVEV (reference sequence). The DNA for the CDR3 is TGTGCTTCCGGGCCCAGCTCCTACGAGCAGTACTTC. This gives the protein CASGPSSYEQYF.

The chain has TRBV5-4 and TRBJ2-7, with 8 bases matching TRBD1. V lost 2 bases, J lost 2 bases, and 3 bases stayed unmatched. The CDR3 has 14 residues. The V gene's germline CDR1 is SGHNT and CDR2 YYREEE (reference sequence). CDR3 coding DNA: TGTGCCAGCAGCTTCCGGGACAGGACCTACGAGCAGTACTTC. Translated: CASSFRDRTYEQYF.

V usage is TRBV19 and J usage is TRBJ1-1; D is unresolved. The V end lost 5 bases, the J end lost 11 bases, and 18 bases lay between the germline ends. Per the germline V gene, CDR1 is LNHDA and CDR2 is SQIVND (reference sequence). The CDR3 is 13 residues long. CDR3 loop: CASSARDPSRAFF. Written as DNA, the CDR3 is TGTGCCAGTAGTGCGCGGGATCCCTCGAGGGCTTTCTTT. Drawing the rest from reference TRBV19 and TRBJ1-1, the complete variable domain is DGGITQSPKYLFRKEGQNVTLSCEQNLNHDAMYWYRQDPGQGLRLIYYSQIVNDFQKGDIAEGYSVSREKKESFPLTVTSAQKNPTAFYLCASSARDPSRAFFGQGTRLTVV.

The chain couples TRBV9 to TRBJ2-7; 13 bases are shared with TRBD2. The CDR3 length is 16 residues. The germline CDR1 and CDR2 sequences are SGDLS and YYNGEE. With V trimmed by 3 bases and J by 3 bases, 6 bases remained unmatched. CDR3 sequence: CASSASGTSGIYEQYF. CDR3 nucleotides: TGTGCCAGCAGCGCCTCCGGGACTAGCGGGATCTACGAGCAGTACTTC. The entire variable domain, with the rest obtained from reference TRBV9 and TRBJ2-7, is as follows: DSGVTQTPKHLITATGQRVTLRCSPRSGDLSVYWYQQSLDQGLQFLIQYYNGEERAKGNILERFSAQQFPDLHSELNLSSLELGDSALYFCASSASGTSGIYEQYFGPGTRLTVT.

The CDR3 loop is CASSAGGRGEQFF. The CDR3 region has the DNA TGTGCCAGCAGCGCAGGGGGGCGTGGTGAGCAGTTCTTC. The chain recombines TRBV6-5 with TRBJ2-1; TRBD1 is a possible D gene (7 bases). Germline CDR1 MNHEY, CDR2 SVGAGI. The V end was cut by 6 bases, the J end by 9 bases, with 15 bases between. The length of the CDR3 is 13 residues.

The V and J genes are TRBV5-1 and TRBJ2-7; D possibly corresponds to TRBD1 (6 bases). Looked up from germline, CDR1 is SGHRS and CDR2 is YFSETQ. The CDR3 runs 15 residues. Trimming shortened V by 3 bases and J by 3 bases, and 16 bases separated the two germline ends. CDR3 loop: CASSSTGTPNYEQYF. CDR3 nucleotide sequence: TGCGCCAGCAGCTCTACCGGGACACCTAACTACGAGCAGTACTTC.

V usage is TRBV6-6 and J usage is TRBJ2-2; a weak D match, TRBD1 (6 bases). V was pared by 6 bases and J by 3 bases, with 17 bases between. Germline V gives CDR1 MNHNY, CDR2 SVGAGI (reference sequence). The CDR3 consists of 16 residues. In DNA form, the CDR3 reads TGTGCCAGCAGGAGCGTCAGGGGCCCGGACACCGGGGAGCTGTTTTTT. It yields the protein CASRSVRGPDTGELFF.

J is TRBJ2-1 and V is TRBV27; possibly TRBD1 or TRBD2 for D (5 bases each). Germline loops: CDR1 MNHEY, CDR2 SMNVEV (reference sequence). The V gene lost 6 bases and the J gene lost 2 bases, with 17 bases spanning the gap. This CDR3 comprises 16 residues. The CDR3 loop is CASRQEWRAPYNEQFF. In DNA form, the CDR3 reads TGTGCCAGCAGACAGGAGTGGCGGGCCCCCTACAATGAGCAGTTCTTC.

The chain combines TRBV15 with TRBJ2-2, with a weak D call TRBD2 (6 bases). There are 15 residues in the CDR3. Germline-derived CDR1 and CDR2 are LNHNV and YYDKDF (reference sequence). V was cut by 2 bases and J by 4 bases, with 11 bases left in between. As DNA, the CDR3 is TGTGCCACCAGCAGACCGTGGGGAGGCACCGGGGAGCTGTTTTTT. Its protein product is CATSRPWGGTGELFF.

The rearrangement uses TRBV30 and TRBJ1-1, with TRBD1 matching 8 bases. Germline V gives CDR1 GTSNPN, CDR2 SVGIG (reference sequence). The V and J ends lost 6 bases and 2 bases, in that order; junction bases with no gene match: 2. This CDR3 has 12 residues. The CDR3 DNA reads as TGTGCCTGCAGGGGGCGCAACACTGAAGCTTTCTTT. It translates to CACRGRNTEAFF.

The chain employs TRBV4-1 and TRBJ2-1; 7 bases match TRBD1. Trimming at V came to 4 bases and at J to 3 bases, leaving 6 bases not matched to a gene. This CDR3 has 15 residues. CDR1 and CDR2 from the germline V gene are MGHRA and YSYEKL. CDR3 nucleotides: TGCGCCAGCAGCCTCCCGGACAGGAACTACAATGAGCAGTTCTTC. It encodes CASSLPDRNYNEQFF.

This clone was observed a few times. The chain combines TRBV7-2 with TRBJ2-3; D may be TRBD1 (6 bases). The ends were cut back, 10 bases at V and 7 bases at J, with 15 bases in the middle. The CDR3 has 12 amino acids. Germline loops: CDR1 SGHTA, CDR2 FQGNSA. The CDR3 DNA reads as TGTGCCACCACAGGGTTAAGGCATACGCAGTATTTT. It yields the protein CATTGLRHTQYF.

This rearrangement joins TRBV9 to TRBJ1-4; TRBD1 is a possible D gene (5 bases). CDR1 and CDR2 (germline): SGDLS, YYNGEE. The CDR3 has 15 residues. V was trimmed by 0 bases and J by 4 bases, leaving 10 bases between them. The CDR3, as DNA: TGTGCCAGCAGCGTAGGTAAAGGGGTTAATGAAAAACTGTTTTTT. Its protein product is CASSVGKGVNEKLFF. The full variable domain, rest sourced from reference TRBV9 and TRBJ1-4, is DSGVTQTPKHLITATGQRVTLRCSPRSGDLSVYWYQQSLDQGLQFLIQYYNGEERAKGNILERFSAQQFPDLHSELNLSSLELGDSALYFCASSVGKGVNEKLFFGSGTQLSVL.

The V gene is TRBV5-4, the J gene TRBJ2-7; 7 bases match TRBD2. Germline CDR1 and CDR2: SGHNT and YYREEE (reference sequence). The CDR3 consists of 16 residues. After removal of 0 bases from V and 2 bases from J, the junction contained 8 bases not matched to a gene. The CDR3 loop is CASSLDPLAAAYEQYF. CDR3 nucleotide sequence: TGTGCCAGCAGCTTGGATCCTCTAGCGGCCGCCTACGAGCAGTACTTC. Complete variable domain (other parts from reference TRBV5-4 and TRBJ2-7): ETGVTQSPTHLIKTRGQQVTLRCSSQSGHNTVSWYQQALGQGPQFIFQYYREEENGRGNFPPRFSGLQFPNYSSELNVNALELDDSALYLCASSLDPLAAAYEQYFGPGTRLTVT.

The chain couples TRBV27 to TRBJ2-7; D possibly corresponds to TRBD2 (5 bases). The CDR3 is 11 amino acids. Trimming shortened V by 4 bases and J by 7 bases, and 8 bases separated the two germline ends. CDR1 is MNHEY and CDR2 is SMNVEV in the germline V gene (reference sequence). The CDR3 region is CASSYGVEQYF. For the CDR3, the DNA is TGTGCCAGCAGTTACGGGGTGGAGCAGTACTTC.

The V and J genes are TRBV6-1 and TRBJ1-5; unclear D gene. V shed 6 bases and J shed 7 bases, with 10 bases lying between them. There are 12 residues in the CDR3. Looked up from germline, CDR1 is MNHNS and CDR2 is SASEGT. CDR3 sequence reads: CASRVGDQPQHF. The CDR3 nucleotides read TGTGCCAGCAGGGTCGGCGACCAGCCCCAGCATTTT.

This chain connects TRBV30 to TRBJ2-5; D might be TRBD1 or TRBD2, each matching 5 bases. The ends were cut back, 4 bases at V and 6 bases at J, with 18 bases in the middle. The CDR3 runs to 14 residues. The V gene's germline CDR1 is GTSNPN and CDR2 SVGIG (reference sequence). This CDR3 reads CAWIPLRGTKTQYF. In DNA, the CDR3 is TGTGCCTGGATCCCCCTGAGGGGAACCAAGACCCAGTACTTC. Looking up the rest from reference TRBV30 and TRBJ2-5 gives the full variable domain: SQTIHQWPATLVQPVGSPLSLECTVEGTSNPNLYWYRQAAGRGLQLLFYSVGIGQISSEVPQNLSASRPQDRQFILSSKKLLLSDSGFYLCAWIPLRGTKTQYFGPGTRLLVL.

CDR3 in DNA: TGTGCCAGCAGCCCCGGGACTAGCGGTACATACGAGCAGTACTTC. It translates to CASSPGTSGTYEQYF. This chain connects TRBV5-4 to TRBJ2-7, with 11 nucleotides matching TRBD2. Losses at the gene ends were 4 bases for V and 4 bases for J; bases not matched to a gene: 7. The CDR3 is 15 residues long. The germline V gene encodes CDR1 SGHNT and CDR2 YYREEE (reference sequence). The variable domain in full, completed from reference TRBV5-4 and TRBJ2-7, reads ETGVTQSPTHLIKTRGQQVTLRCSSQSGHNTVSWYQQALGQGPQFIFQYYREEENGRGNFPPRFSGLQFPNYSSELNVNALELDDSALYLCASSPGTSGTYEQYFGPGTRLTVT.

The chain combines TRBV28 with TRBJ2-7; 12 positions agree with TRBD2. Germline-derived CDR1 and CDR2 are MDHEN and SYDVKM. J was trimmed by 0 bases and V by 6 bases; bases with no gene match: 15. This CDR3 is 19 amino acids long. CDR3 sequence reads: CASSNKLGTSGLSSYEQYF. CDR3 sequence (DNA): TGTGCCAGCAGCAACAAGCTCGGGACTAGCGGGCTCTCCTCCTACGAGCAGTACTTC.

Details on this clone: An end of the junction does not agree with germline; a read error may underlie this. This chain connects TRBV7-7 to TRBJ2-1; weak D call: TRBD2 (6 bases). Germline CDR1 and CDR2: SSHAT and FNYEAQ (reference sequence). CDR3 length: 11 amino acids. The CDR3 loop is CRGGRVYEQFF. Written as DNA, the CDR3 is TGCCGGGGAGGCCGCGTCTATGAGCAGTTCTTC.

This clone has a handful of counts. Other DNA sequences in this sample translate to the same CDR3. The chain has TRBV7-9 and TRBJ2-2; no definite D call. This CDR3 is built from 13 residues. The V gene's germline CDR1 is SEHNR and CDR2 FQNEAQ (reference sequence). V shed 1 base and J shed 2 bases, with 2 bases lying between them. CDR3 sequence: CASSLGNTGELFF. CDR3 sequence (DNA): TGTGCCAGCAGCTTAGGAAACACCGGGGAGCTGTTTTTT.

Only one count was recorded for this clone. J is TRBJ2-2 and V is TRBV10-2, with 12 bases aligning to TRBD2. The CDR3 is 14 amino acids. V shed 10 bases and J 5 bases; nucleotides not matched to a gene: 5. Germline V gene lookup returns CDR1 WSHSY and CDR2 SAAADI. This chain's CDR3 is CATRTSGTTGELFF. CDR3 bases: TGCGCCACCCGGACTAGCGGGACTACCGGGGAGCTGTTTTTT.